This T cell receptor beta chain was sequenced for a study of sequential checkpoint blockade in melanoma. As for the study in general: Patients were randomized 1:1 to nivolumab-then-ipilimumab or ipilimumab-then-nivolumab first-line. TCRβ was sequenced from DNA of some 89 pretreatment tumors.

To note about this clone: Its antigen is unknown.

The treatment here: randomized to nivolumab then ipilimumab (arm A) or the reverse (arm B). Germline V gives CDR1 SGHRS, CDR2 YFSETQ. V was shortened by 0 bases and J by 7 bases, with 13 bases between the two germline ends. The CDR3 totals 14 residues. Notes on the study in general: Tumor T-cell fraction and clonality correlated with PD-L1 and CD8+ counts.

Using immunoSEQ multiplex PCR, the repertoire was profiled, and TCRdb retains in-frame clones only, with some absent. The top ten hold 15% to 20% of the sample, which has about 6,300 clones, 15% to 20% seen once. The sequence came from a human donor with melanoma. The V call is TRBV5-1, the J call TRBJ1-1, with unresolved D. The sequences come from tumor tissue (inferred from file names), collected from a patient given nivolumab and ipilimumab in sequence. CDR3: CASSLERFPGEAFF. For the CDR3, the DNA is TGCGCCAGCAGCTTGGAAAGGTTTCCTGGTGAAGCTTTCTTT.